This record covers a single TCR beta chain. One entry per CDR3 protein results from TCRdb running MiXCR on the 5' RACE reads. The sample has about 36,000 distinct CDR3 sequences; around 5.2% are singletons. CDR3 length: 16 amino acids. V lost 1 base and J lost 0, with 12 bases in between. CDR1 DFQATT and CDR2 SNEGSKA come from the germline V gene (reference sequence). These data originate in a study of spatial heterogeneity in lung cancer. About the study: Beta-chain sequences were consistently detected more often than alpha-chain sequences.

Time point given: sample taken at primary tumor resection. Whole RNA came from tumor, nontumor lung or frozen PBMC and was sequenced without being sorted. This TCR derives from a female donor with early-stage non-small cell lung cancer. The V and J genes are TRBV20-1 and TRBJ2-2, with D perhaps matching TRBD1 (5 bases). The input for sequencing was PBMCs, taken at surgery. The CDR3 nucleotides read TGCAGTGCTAGAGCATCCCTAGGGGCGAACACCGGGGAGCTGTTTTTT. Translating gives CSARASLGANTGELFF.